This T cell receptor beta chain was identified in a study of technical replicates of blood from a few donors. Trimming at V came to 2 bases and at J to 5 bases, leaving 2 bases not matched to a gene. The CDR3 covers 14 residues. In germline, CDR1 is SGHVS, CDR2 FQNEAQ. Repertoires were generated with immunoSEQ multiplex PCR, while TCRdb's copy carries only in-frame clones and drops some. The sample holds some 63,000 clones, 87% seen once. This clonotype was obtained from a human donor in good health. Some clones in this sample may be carry-over from other donors' samples. Sequenced material: PBMCs. The chain employs TRBV7-8 and TRBJ2-5; the match to TRBD2 covers 10 bases. Here the CDR3 reads CASSLPAGGETQYF. The CDR3 DNA is TGTGCCAGCAGCTTACCAGCGGGAGGGGAGACCCAGTACTTC. The complete variable domain, with remaining parts taken from reference TRBV7-8 and TRBJ2-5, reads GAGVSQSPRYKVAKRGQDVALRCDPISGHVSLFWYQQALGQGPEFLTYFQNEAQLDKSGLPSDRFFAERPEGSVSTLKIQRTQQEDSAVYLCASSLPAGGETQYFGPGTRLLVL.